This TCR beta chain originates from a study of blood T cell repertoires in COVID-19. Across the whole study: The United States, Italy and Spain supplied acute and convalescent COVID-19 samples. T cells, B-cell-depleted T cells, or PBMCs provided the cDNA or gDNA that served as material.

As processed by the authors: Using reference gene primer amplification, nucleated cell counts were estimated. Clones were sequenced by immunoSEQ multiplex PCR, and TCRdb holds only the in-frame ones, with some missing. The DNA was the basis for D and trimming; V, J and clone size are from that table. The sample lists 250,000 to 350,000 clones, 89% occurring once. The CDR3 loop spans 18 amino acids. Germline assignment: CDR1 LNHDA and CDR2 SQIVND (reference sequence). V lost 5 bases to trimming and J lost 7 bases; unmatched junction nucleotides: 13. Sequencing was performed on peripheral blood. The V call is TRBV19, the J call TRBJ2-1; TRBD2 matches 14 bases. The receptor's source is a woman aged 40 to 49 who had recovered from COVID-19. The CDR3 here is CASSWSTGTSGRGNEQFF. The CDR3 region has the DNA TGTGCCAGTAGTTGGAGCACCGGGACTAGCGGGAGAGGGAATGAGCAGTTCTTC. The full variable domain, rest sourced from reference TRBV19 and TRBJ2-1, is DGGITQSPKYLFRKEGQNVTLSCEQNLNHDAMYWYRQDPGQGLRLIYYSQIVNDFQKGDIAEGYSVSREKKESFPLTVTSAQKNPTAFYLCASSWSTGTSGRGNEQFFGPGTRLTVL.